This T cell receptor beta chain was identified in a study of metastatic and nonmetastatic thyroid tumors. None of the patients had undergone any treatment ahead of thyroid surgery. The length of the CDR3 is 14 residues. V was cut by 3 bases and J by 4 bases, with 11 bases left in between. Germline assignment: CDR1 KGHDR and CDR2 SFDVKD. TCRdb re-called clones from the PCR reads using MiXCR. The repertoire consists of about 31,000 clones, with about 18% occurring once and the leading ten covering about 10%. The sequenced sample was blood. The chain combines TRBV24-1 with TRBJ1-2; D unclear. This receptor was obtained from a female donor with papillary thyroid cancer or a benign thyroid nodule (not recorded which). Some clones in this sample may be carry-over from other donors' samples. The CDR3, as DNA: TGTGCCACCAGTGATGAGGGATCTTCCTATGGCTACACCTTC. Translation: CATSDEGSSYGYTF.